These T cell receptor beta chains were read from a single sample in a study of sequential checkpoint blockade in melanoma. Some clones are missing from TCRdb's copy, which holds only in-frame ones; the method was immunoSEQ multiplex PCR. The data contain approximately 1,300 clones, about 65% of them singletons. This specimen was CD8+ T cells sorted from blood (inferred from file names), taken from a patient given nivolumab and ipilimumab in sequence. The source of these receptors is a human donor with melanoma. Both conserved end residues are trimmed from each CDR3.

j_call	v_call	cdr3_aa
TRBJ2-7	TRBV27	ASSLYGGNSYEQY
TRBJ1-2	TRBV7-9	ASSLTGARYGYT
TRBJ1-4	TRBV15	ATSRDRQGGEKLF
TRBJ2-1	TRBV5-4	ASSLALENKQF
TRBJ2-7	TRBV30	AWGTGGYEQY
TRBJ2-7	TRBV11-2	ASSTAASPKYEQY
TRBJ1-4	TRBV4-3	ASSQDGRGRNEKLF
TRBJ2-7	TRBV7-8	ASSLEAGVGYEQY
TRBJ1-4	TRBV23-1	ASSQSAKGGTNEKLF
TRBJ1-2	TRBV5-8	ASSLGGEANYGYT
TRBJ2-5	TRBV7-9	ASRGTGVPQETQY
TRBJ1-1	TRBV30	AWGEGNTEAF
TRBJ1-1	TRBV28	ASSLGGDPEAF
TRBJ2-7	TRBV5-6	ASSPAGSAYEQY
TRBJ2-7	TRBV28	ASDRGPYEQY
TRBJ2-7	TRBV5-6	ASSLAAIRHKGQY
TRBJ2-7	TRBV7-9	ASSLGTSGNRYEQY
TRBJ1-1	TRBV25-1	ASRGERNTEAF
TRBJ2-7	TRBV5-6	ASSPTGLYEQY
TRBJ2-7	TRBV9	ASSPGQGAIEQY
TRBJ2-6	TRBV6-4	AIKQISGANVLT
TRBJ2-7	TRBV7-8	ASSLAPGLAGTYEQY
TRBJ2-7	TRBV28	ASSQRQGWENEQY
TRBJ2-7	TRBV27	ASSLSGNPASYEQY
TRBJ2-7	TRBV28	ASSRTYGTGALYEQY
TRBJ1-3	TRBV4-3	ASSQDRVGNSGNTIY
TRBJ2-7	TRBV11-2	ASSSLYSYEQY
TRBJ1-3	TRBV7-2	ASSSRSVGEPGNTIY
TRBJ2-7	TRBV28	ASSSDSLGHEQY
TRBJ2-7	TRBV28	ASSLGLAGGPLYEQY
TRBJ2-7	TRBV15	ATSRGTTYEQY
TRBJ1-2	TRBV7-9	ASSFGGADGYT
TRBJ1-1	TRBV5-4	ASSLGGENTEAF
TRBJ1-2	TRBV5-1	ASSFEPRNYGYT
TRBJ1-1	TRBV2	ASSGWGWTEAF
-	TRBV7-9	ASSSGLYEQY
TRBJ1-1	TRBV19	ASRGGGTEAF